This T cell receptor (beta chain) originates from a study of blood T cell repertoires in COVID-19. Looking at the study overall: Spain, Italy and the United States supplied samples that represented acute and convalescent COVID-19. T cells, B-cell-depleted T cells, or PBMCs supplied cDNA or gDNA.

In the authors' methods: Counts of nucleated cells, estimated from reference gene primer amplification, were obtained. The method was immunoSEQ multiplex PCR; TCRdb's version includes in-frame clones alone and lacks a portion of them. V and J calls and clone size follow that table, whereas D and trimming were derived from the DNA. This table has roughly 100,000 clones, around 90% appearing once. The CDR3 extends over 15 amino acids. CDR1 is MRHNA and CDR2 is SNTAGT in the germline V gene. Trimming left V 3 bases short and J 0 bases short, with 8 bases between. The gene calls are TRBV6-4 and TRBJ2-2; perhaps TRBD1 as D (5 bases). The clonotype comes from a man in his fifties or sixties with active or convalescent COVID-19. Source material: peripheral blood. CDR3 DNA: TGTGCCAGCAGTGAAGGGGCCGCGAACACCGGGGAGCTGTTTTTT. This encodes CASSEGAANTGELFF.